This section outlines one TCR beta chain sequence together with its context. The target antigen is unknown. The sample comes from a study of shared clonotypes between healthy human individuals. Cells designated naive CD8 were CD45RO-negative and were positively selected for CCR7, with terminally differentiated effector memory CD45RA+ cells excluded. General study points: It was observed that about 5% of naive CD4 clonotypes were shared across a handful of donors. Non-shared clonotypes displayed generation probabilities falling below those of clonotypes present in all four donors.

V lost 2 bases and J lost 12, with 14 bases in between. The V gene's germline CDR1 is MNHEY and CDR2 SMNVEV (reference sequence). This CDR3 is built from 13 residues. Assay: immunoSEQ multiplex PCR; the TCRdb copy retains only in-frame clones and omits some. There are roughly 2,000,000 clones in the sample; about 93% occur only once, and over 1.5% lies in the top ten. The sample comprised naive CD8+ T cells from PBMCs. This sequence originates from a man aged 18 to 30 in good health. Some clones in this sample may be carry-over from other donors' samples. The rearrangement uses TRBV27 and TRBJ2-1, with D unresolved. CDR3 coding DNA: TGTGCCAGCAGTTTAGGCCGGTCTATTGGGCAGTTCTTC. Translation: CASSLGRSIGQFF.